This TCR beta chain was sequenced for a study of blood T cell repertoires in COVID-19. Study as a whole: PBMCs, B-cell-depleted T cells, or T cells were the source of the cDNA or gDNA that made up the material.

Assay used: immunoSEQ multiplex PCR; TCRdb lists only in-frame clones, some missing. The table has roughly 240,000 clones, approximately 86% seen once. CDR1 is SGHNT and CDR2 is YYREEE in the germline V gene (reference sequence). V lost 1 base and J lost 0, with 7 bases in between. The CDR3 runs 14 residues. This rearrangement joins TRBV5-4 to TRBJ1-1, with D unclear. This clonotype originated in a woman aged 55-70 years who had recovered from COVID-19. Sequenced sample: peripheral blood. This chain's CDR3 is CASSLTSLNTEAFF. CDR3 sequence (DNA): TGTGCCAGCAGCTTGACTTCACTGAACACTGAAGCTTTCTTT.